Following are 26 T cell receptor beta chains from one sample sequenced in a study of T cells after yellow fever vaccination (dated by TCRdb to 2018 to 2020). The method behind the library was 5' RACE. For sequencing, an Illumina NovaSeq 6000 was employed. The raw public reads went through TCRdb reprocessing: fastp at Q25, MiXCR clone calling, in-frame beta chains kept. CDR3 protein duplicates are merged, each entry listing the most common genes and DNA. In all, the sample holds 300,000 to 350,000 distinct CDR3 sequences, and around 4.1% of those were seen once. The leading ten clones occupy approximately 24% of the sample. What the treatment or condition label conveys for this sample: live attenuated yellow fever vaccine strain. Sequences were derived from PBMCs, sampled 5 days after the yellow fever booster vaccination. These receptors all stem from a man between 18 and 35 years old who received the YFV17D yellow fever vaccine.

This clonotype was recorded at least ten times. Germline is not matched at one junction end, which may reflect a read error. CDR3 DNA: TGCGCCAGCAGCTTGGAGGTGAACACTGAAGCTTTCTTT. Protein: CASSLEVNTEAFF. The chain carries TRBV11-2 and TRBJ1-1, with D unclear. From germline, CDR1 is SGHAT and CDR2 FQNNGV. This CDR3 has 13 amino acids.

The chain carries TRBV3-1 and TRBJ2-3, with TRBD2 identical over 10 bases. The CDR3 totals 15 residues. After removal of 6 bases from V and 7 bases from J, the junction contained 10 bases not matched to a gene. Germline V gene sequence: CDR1 LGHDT, CDR2 YNNKEL (reference sequence). For the CDR3, the DNA is TGTGCCAGCAGGCCCACTAGCGGGGACAGAAATACGCAGTATTTT. This gives the protein CASRPTSGDRNTQYF.

This sequence joins TRBV6-6 and TRBJ2-7; possibly TRBD1 or TRBD2 for D (5 bases each). V lost 2 bases to trimming and J lost 10 bases, with 15 bases between them. Germline CDR1 and CDR2: MNHNY and SVGAGI (reference sequence). This CDR3 region has 13 residues. CDR3 protein: CASSYGGTPDQYV. The CDR3 DNA is TGTGCCAGCAGTTACGGTGGGACCCCGGACCAGTACGTC.

In its sample, this clonotype was seen many times. The rearrangement uses TRBV15 and TRBJ1-6; no clear D. V was trimmed by 0 bases and J by 9 bases, leaving 12 bases between them. Looked up from germline, CDR1 is LNHNV and CDR2 is YYDKDF (reference sequence). CDR3 length equals 15 residues. The CDR3 coding sequence is TGTGCCACCAGCAGAGATCGGGGTGATGGTTCACCCCTCCACTTT. Translating it yields CATSRDRGDGSPLHF.

This chain links TRBV12-3 or TRBV12-4 with TRBJ2-7; 10 bases are a match to TRBD1. V dropped 1 base and J dropped 0; count of bases not matched to a gene: 12. CDR3 length: 19 residues. DNA for the CDR3: TGTGCCAGCAGTTTAGGGACAGGGGGTGGGCGCGCAGGCTCCTACGAGCAGTACGTC. It yields the protein CASSLGTGGGRAGSYEQYV.

This rearrangement joins TRBV5-1 to TRBJ1-1, with D possibly matching TRBD1 (5 bases). The germline V gene encodes CDR1 SGHRS and CDR2 YFSETQ. The CDR3 length is 15 residues. Trimming left V 4 bases short and J 8 bases short, with 21 bases between. The chain's CDR3 is CASSHGEVRTQEAFF. The CDR3 region has the DNA TGCGCCAGCAGCCATGGGGAAGTTCGGACACAGGAAGCTTTCTTT.

This clonotype was seen a few times. CDR3 loop: CASSNRRSNTGELFF. The CDR3 region has the DNA TGTGCCAGCAGCAATAGGCGGAGTAACACCGGGGAGCTGTTTTTT. This chain connects TRBV7-2 to TRBJ2-2; no definite D call. Germline loops: CDR1 SGHTA, CDR2 FQGNSA. The CDR3 extends over 15 amino acids. Trimming took 5 bases from V and 2 from J, leaving 12 bases between them.

The chain carries TRBV6-1 and TRBJ1-5, with D possibly being TRBD1 (5 bases). Trimming removed 10 bases at V and 8 bases at J, with 18 bases between. Germline-derived CDR1 and CDR2 are MNHNS and SASEGT. The CDR3 covers 13 residues. CDR3 in DNA: TGTGCCACCCTCCGGGGGGTTAAGGAGCCCCAGCATTTT. Translation: CATLRGVKEPQHF.

This clonotype was observed at least ten times. The V gene is TRBV4-1, the J gene TRBJ2-5, with 16 bases that match TRBD2. The CDR3 contains 20 residues. Trimming at V came to 4 bases and at J to 4 bases, leaving 15 bases not matched to a gene. Looked up from germline, CDR1 is MGHRA and CDR2 is YSYEKL. The CDR3 coding sequence is TGCGCCAGCAGCCGATTGGGACTAGCGGGGGGGCCGTTCCCTCGAGAGACCCAGTACTTC. Its translation: CASSRLGLAGGPFPRETQYF.

The rearrangement uses TRBV7-3 and TRBJ2-3; D remains unclear. Germline CDR1 is SGHTA and CDR2 is FQGTGA. CDR3 length equals 14 residues. The V end lost 1 base, the J end lost 1 base, and 6 bases lay between the germline ends. Written as DNA, the CDR3 is TGTGCCAGCAGCTTAAACTTCCGCACAGATACGCAGTATTTT. Translation: CASSLNFRTDTQYF.

The chain has TRBV28 and TRBJ1-5; a possible D gene is TRBD1 (5 bases). Germline CDR1 reads MDHEN; CDR2 reads SYDVKM. The CDR3 length is 16 residues. Trimming removed 6 bases at V and 3 bases at J, with 18 bases between. The CDR3 DNA sequence: TGTGCCAGCAGCGACCCTGGGACCGTTACCAATCAGCCCCAGCATTTT. Its protein product is CASSDPGTVTNQPQHF.

This clonotype has just a few counts. This rearrangement joins TRBV5-1 to TRBJ2-3; 13 nucleotides align to TRBD2. The CDR3 length is 16 residues. CDR1 SGHRS and CDR2 YFSETQ come from the germline V gene. V gave up 4 bases and J gave up 4 bases; unmatched junction bases: 6. Here the CDR3 reads CASSKRTSGGPDTQYF. Written as DNA, the CDR3 is TGCGCCAGCAGCAAAAGGACTAGCGGGGGACCAGATACGCAGTATTTT.

The CDR3 region has the DNA TGCGCCAGCAGCTGGACAGGGTTGGACACTGAAGCTTTCTTT. It encodes CASSWTGLDTEAFF. The chain employs TRBV5-1 and TRBJ1-1; TRBD1 agrees at 8 bases. The germline gives CDR1 SGHRS, CDR2 YFSETQ. The CDR3 is made up of 14 amino acids. The V gene end was trimmed by 3 bases and the J gene end by 3 bases; junction bases not matched to a gene: 4.

This clonotype was seen only a few times. The CDR3 nucleotides read TGCGCCAGCAGCTTAGCGGGGCGAGAGGACGAGCAGTTCTTC. Translated: CASSLAGREDEQFF. The chain links TRBV5-1 to TRBJ2-1, with 7 bases identical to TRBD2. This CDR3 has 14 residues. After removal of 2 bases from V and 10 bases from J, the junction contained 9 bases not matched to a gene. Germline values: CDR1 SGHRS, CDR2 YFSETQ.

The chain combines TRBV20-1 with TRBJ1-2; D ambiguous. In germline, CDR1 is DFQATT, CDR2 SNEGSKA (reference sequence). Trimming removed 5 bases from V and 2 bases from J, with 12 bases in between. The CDR3 is made up of 13 amino acids. The CDR3 is CSAADSDNYGYTF. Here the CDR3 DNA reads TGCAGTGCTGCCGACTCTGACAACTATGGCTACACCTTC.

The J gene is TRBJ2-1, the V gene TRBV9; D gene uncertain. CDR1 is SGDLS and CDR2 is YYNGEE in the germline V gene. Trimming took 3 bases from V and 7 from J, leaving 11 bases between them. This CDR3 region has 13 residues. CDR3 residues: CASSGHNTNEQFF. The DNA for the CDR3 is TGTGCCAGCAGCGGACATAACACGAATGAGCAGTTCTTC.

This clonotype was recorded many times. CDR3 protein: CASSLDSLRSYEQYF. The DNA for the CDR3 is TGTGCCAGCAGCTTAGACAGTCTGAGGTCCTACGAGCAGTACTTC. This chain joins TRBV7-3 and TRBJ2-7, with a tentative D call TRBD1 (5 bases). The CDR3 covers 15 residues. Germline-derived CDR1 and CDR2 are SGHTA and FQGTGA. V was cut by 2 bases and J by 1 base, with 12 bases left in between.

This clonotype was detected only a few times. The genes are TRBV11-2 and TRBJ2-5; TRBD2 might be the D (6 bases). The CDR3 runs 15 residues. Germline CDR1 and CDR2: SGHAT and FQNNGV. Trimming shortened V by 3 bases and J by 1 base, and 12 bases separated the two germline ends. The CDR3 region is CASSFYSGLQETQYF. CDR3 DNA: TGTGCCAGCAGCTTTTACAGCGGGCTCCAAGAGACCCAGTACTTC.

This chain uses TRBV7-8 with TRBJ1-1; D is uncertain. Germline V gives CDR1 SGHVS, CDR2 FQNEAQ. The CDR3 runs 14 residues. The germline V and J ends were trimmed by 5 bases and 1 base, with 11 bases remaining between them. CDR3: CASSQILGNTEAFF. The CDR3 DNA reads as TGTGCCAGCAGCCAAATACTGGGGAACACTGAAGCTTTCTTT.

The table lists this clonotype with a few counts. The chain employs TRBV18 and TRBJ2-1, with D possibly matching TRBD1 (6 bases). V was cut by 2 bases and J by 5 bases, with 10 bases left in between. The germline gives CDR1 KGHSH, CDR2 LQKENI. The CDR3 length is 14 residues. The CDR3 here is CASSPGTPHNEQFF. The CDR3 DNA follows: TGTGCCAGCTCACCAGGGACACCTCACAATGAGCAGTTCTTC.

This clonotype has more than one count but fewer than ten. The rearrangement joins TRBV20-1 to TRBJ1-2, with D possibly matching TRBD1 (5 bases). CDR1 and CDR2 (germline): DFQATT, SNEGSKA (reference sequence). This CDR3 contains 11 residues. Trimming left V 6 bases short and J 2 bases short, with 7 bases between. The CDR3 protein is CSARTNYGYTF. The CDR3 DNA is TGCAGTGCCAGGACAAACTATGGCTACACCTTC.

This clonotype was detected only a few times. The rearrangement links TRBV5-5 to TRBJ2-5; D may be TRBD2 (6 bases). CDR3 length: 14 amino acids. With 2 bases removed from V and 5 bases from J, the gap between germline ends came to 13 bases. Germline V gene sequence: CDR1 SGHKS, CDR2 YYEKEE (reference sequence). The CDR3 spells CASSLSPSGETQYF. The DNA of the CDR3 is TGTGCCAGCAGCTTATCTCCCAGCGGGGAGACCCAGTACTTC.

The rearrangement joins TRBV6-5 to TRBJ2-3; D gene unclear. Germline V lookup: CDR1 MNHEY, CDR2 SVGAGI. The CDR3 runs 15 residues. The germline V and J ends were trimmed by 0 bases and 2 bases, with 9 bases remaining between them. CDR3 DNA: TGTGCCAGCAGTTACTCAATCGGCAACACAGATACGCAGTATTTT. It specifies CASSYSIGNTDTQYF.

The chain recombines TRBV7-2 with TRBJ2-1, with 14 positions matching TRBD2. The V gene end was trimmed by 6 bases and the J gene end by 8 bases; junction bases not matched to a gene: 6. The germline CDR1 and CDR2 sequences are SGHTA and FQGNSA. There are 15 residues in the CDR3. The CDR3 spells CASSFGTSGGYEQFF. The CDR3 DNA is TGTGCCAGCAGTTTCGGGACTAGCGGGGGCTATGAGCAGTTCTTC.

This clonotype has just a few counts. In DNA, the CDR3 is TGTGCCAGCAGCCCGGGGATTGGGGCGCAGTATTTT. Its translation: CASSPGIGAQYF. The rearrangement uses TRBV6-5 and TRBJ2-3; maybe TRBD2 (5 bases). There are 12 residues in the CDR3. V was clipped by 6 bases and J by 10 bases, with 14 bases between them. The germline V gene has CDR1 MNHEY and CDR2 SVGAGI.

This clonotype was observed many times. The V call is TRBV12-3 or TRBV12-4, the J call TRBJ1-6; D gene uncertain. The CDR3 has 13 residues. V was shortened by 5 bases and J by 7 bases, with 9 bases between the two germline ends. CDR3 in DNA: TGTGCCAGCAGTCCGCGAGCCAATTCACCCCTCCACTTT. Translation: CASSPRANSPLHF.